The 14 T cell receptor beta chains below were found in one sample sequenced in a study of T-cell memory formation after mild COVID-19. TCRdb analysed the 5' RACE reads with MiXCR anew, one entry per CDR3 protein. The sample has over 150,000 distinct CDR3 sequences; roughly 13% are singletons. Input material: PBMCs or a T cell subset sorted from them (not recorded which). Receptors were obtained from a man aged 18-30 years who had mild COVID-19 (a few samples of this study predate the infection). Cell type and time point are not known.

A few counts support this clonotype. The chain recombines TRBV11-2 with TRBJ2-3, with 10 nucleotides matching TRBD2. The CDR3 loop spans 14 amino acids. Trimming at V came to 7 bases and at J to 7 bases, leaving 8 bases not matched to a gene. Germline CDR1 SGHAT, CDR2 FQNNGV. The DNA for the CDR3 is TGTGCCAGCATCCCCCAGCGGGGGGGGTATACGCAGTATTTT. Translated: CASIPQRGGYTQYF.

J is TRBJ2-3 and V is TRBV2, with 12 bases fitting TRBD1. CDR3 size: 15 residues. V lost 7 bases, J lost 4 bases, and 6 bases stayed unmatched. Germline V gene lookup returns CDR1 SNHLY and CDR2 FYNNEI. The CDR3 sequence is CASTRDRGLADTQYF. The CDR3 DNA reads TGTGCCAGCACGCGGGACAGGGGGCTCGCAGATACGCAGTATTTT.

This chain links TRBV5-1 with TRBJ2-2; D gene ambiguous. V was cut by 1 base and J by 4 bases, with 5 bases left in between. The CDR3 covers 13 residues. Germline lookup yields CDR1 SGHRS and CDR2 YFSETQ. The CDR3 DNA reads as TGCGCCAGCAGCTTGATACCCACCGGGGAGCTGTTTTTT. Translating gives CASSLIPTGELFF.

This clonotype was recorded many times. The chain couples TRBV12-3 or TRBV12-4 to TRBJ1-2, with TRBD1 matching over 10 bases. The CDR3 sequence is 14 residues long. V dropped 1 base and J dropped 6; count of bases not matched to a gene: 2. The CDR3 DNA reads as TGTGCCAGCAGTTTAGGACAGGGGGCGGATGGCTACACCTTC. Translation gives CASSLGQGADGYTF.

This chain uses TRBV5-4 with TRBJ2-1, with D tentatively TRBD2 (5 bases). The CDR3 is 11 residues long. The V end lost 2 bases, the J end lost 9 bases, and 6 bases lay between the germline ends. Germline lookup yields CDR1 SGHNT and CDR2 YYREEE (reference sequence). The DNA of the CDR3 is TGTGCCAGCAGCTTCCGGGGTGAGCAGTTCTTC. It specifies CASSFRGEQFF.

This clonotype was detected only a few times. J is TRBJ1-4 and V is TRBV4-3, with D tentatively TRBD1 (6 bases). V lost 1 base to trimming and J lost 7 bases, with 16 bases between them. This CDR3 contains 16 residues. The germline V gene encodes CDR1 LGHNA and CDR2 YSLEER. The DNA for the CDR3 is TGCGCCAGCAGCCAAGGCGTTAACAGGGTCGGTGAAAAACTGTTTTTT. It translates to CASSQGVNRVGEKLFF.

V is TRBV2 and J is TRBJ1-5; possibly TRBD1 for D (6 bases). CDR1 is SNHLY, CDR2 FYNNEI, per germline. V lost 3 bases and J 4 bases, leaving 13 bases between the germline ends. The CDR3 spans 15 residues. The CDR3 DNA is TGTGCCAGCAGTGAGGACTGGGGGACAAATCAGCCCCAGCATTTT. This encodes CASSEDWGTNQPQHF. Drawing the rest from reference TRBV2 and TRBJ1-5, the complete variable domain is EPEVTQTPSHQVTQMGQEVILRCVPISNHLYFYWYRQILGQKVEFLVSFYNNEISEKSEIFDDQFSVERPDGSNFTLKIRSTKLEDSAMYFCASSEDWGTNQPQHFGDGTRLSIL.

This clonotype was counted only a few times. The rearrangement joins TRBV7-2 to TRBJ1-2; D gene ambiguous. The CDR3 extends over 12 amino acids. Germline V gives CDR1 SGHTA, CDR2 FQGNSA. Trimming left V 5 bases short and J 8 bases short, with 12 bases between. DNA of the CDR3: TGTGCCAGCAGCGTGGAAGGATGGGGCTACACCTTC. Translated, it gives CASSVEGWGYTF.

This clonotype was detected many times. The chain couples TRBV7-6 to TRBJ2-1, with 9 bases lining up with TRBD1. The CDR3 consists of 19 residues. The germline V gene has CDR1 SGHVS and CDR2 FNYEAQ. V lost 3 bases, J lost 8 bases, and 20 bases stayed unmatched. DNA for the CDR3: TGTGCCAGCAGCTTGGCGTTTAGGACCGGGACAGGGAAGCGGGATGAGCAGTTCTTC. It yields the protein CASSLAFRTGTGKRDEQFF.

This chain joins TRBV5-5 and TRBJ2-5; 7 bases agree with TRBD1. CDR1 SGHKS and CDR2 YYEKEE come from the germline V gene (reference sequence). The V segment lost 4 bases and the J segment 3 bases; nucleotides outside the gene matches: 9. This CDR3 contains 15 residues. The CDR3 bases are TGTGCCAGCAGCAGGGCCGACAGGGAAGAAGAGACCCAGTACTTC. Translated: CASSRADREEETQYF.

V and J are TRBV6-5 and TRBJ1-2, with D perhaps matching TRBD1 (5 bases). V was cut by 10 bases and J by 4 bases, with 13 bases left in between. This CDR3 spans 12 amino acids. Per germline, CDR1 MNHEY and CDR2 SVGAGI. CDR3 DNA: TGTGCCACGACCCAGGGCGGCTATGGCTACACCTTC. Amino acid sequence: CATTQGGYGYTF.

The rearrangement links TRBV7-2 to TRBJ1-1, with D unclear. Germline values: CDR1 SGHTA, CDR2 FQGNSA. This CDR3 spans 13 amino acids. V lost 5 bases and J 3 bases, leaving 10 bases between the germline ends. Here the CDR3 DNA reads TGTGCCAGCAGCCGCGACCGATACACTGAAGCTTTCTTT. It codes for CASSRDRYTEAFF.

J is TRBJ2-3 and V is TRBV7-3, with D perhaps TRBD2 (7 bases). The CDR3 runs 16 residues. Trimming pared 5 bases from V and 2 bases from J, leaving 17 bases between. Germline CDR1 SGHTA, CDR2 FQGTGA. CDR3 DNA sequence: TGTGCCAGCAGCCCCCGGGGGCGGGGGTTCACAGATACGCAGTATTTT. Protein: CASSPRGRGFTDTQYF.

The chain uses TRBV24-1 and TRBJ2-3, with TRBD2 identical over 9 bases. Germline V gives CDR1 KGHDR, CDR2 SFDVKD. This CDR3 contains 17 residues. Trimming removed 4 bases from V and 2 bases from J; junction bases left unmatched: 9. The chain's CDR3 is CATSDPLRGGTTDTQYF. The CDR3 bases are TGTGCCACCAGTGACCCTCTGCGGGGGGGCACCACAGATACGCAGTATTTT.